One and the same sample provided the 16 T cell receptor beta chains below, sequenced in a study of CD8 T cells in ankylosing spondylitis. One entry per CDR3 protein, called by TCRdb with MiXCR from the 5' RACE reads. The sample shows 220,000 or so distinct CDR3 sequences, 10% to 13% of them seen only once. Sequencing input: blood, either unsorted or a sorted T cell fraction (not recorded which). These TCRs come from a male donor with ankylosing spondylitis or in good health (not recorded which).

In the case of this clonotype: Just one base apart from a much larger clone, this may be a read error. Written as DNA, the CDR3 is TGTGCCAGCAGCTTCGGCTACAATGAGCCGTTCTTC. It specifies CASSFGYNEPFF. The V and J genes are TRBV7-2 and TRBJ2-1, with D uncertain. CDR1 and CDR2 from the germline V gene are SGHTA and FQGNSA. This CDR3 comprises 12 residues.

This clonotype was recorded many times. The chain uses TRBV5-1 and TRBJ2-1; 12 nucleotides match TRBD2. This CDR3 is built from 15 residues. V lost 3 bases to trimming and J lost 5 bases; unmatched junction nucleotides: 3. Germline assignment: CDR1 SGHRS and CDR2 YFSETQ. As DNA, the CDR3 is TGCGCCAGCAGCTATACTAGCGGGGGGAACAATGAGCAGTTCTTC. The encoded protein is CASSYTSGGNNEQFF.

In this sample, this clonotype turned up a few times. This chain connects TRBV19 to TRBJ1-1; the match to TRBD1 covers 7 bases. This CDR3 region has 14 residues. The ends lost 3 bases at V and 9 bases at J; junction bases unmatched: 10. Germline V lookup: CDR1 LNHDA, CDR2 SQIVND (reference sequence). The CDR3 region has the DNA TGTGCCAGTAGTATGGGGACAGACTCTGGGAAAGCTTTCTTT. It codes for CASSMGTDSGKAFF. Together with reference TRBV19 and TRBJ1-1, the CDR3 gives the full variable domain: DGGITQSPKYLFRKEGQNVTLSCEQNLNHDAMYWYRQDPGQGLRLIYYSQIVNDFQKGDIAEGYSVSREKKESFPLTVTSAQKNPTAFYLCASSMGTDSGKAFFGQGTRLTVV.

In this sample, this clonotype turned up many times. The chain is built from TRBV12-3 or TRBV12-4 and TRBJ2-1; 14 bases agree with TRBD2. The CDR3 contains 15 residues. With V trimmed by 5 bases and J by 7 bases, 4 bases remained unmatched. CDR3 protein: CASSLTSGGGNEQFF. In nucleotides, the CDR3 is TGTGCCAGCAGTCTGACTAGCGGGGGGGGTAATGAGCAGTTCTTC.

The sample holds many counts of this clonotype. The chain employs TRBV9 and TRBJ2-5, with 7 positions matching TRBD1. The CDR3 spans 14 residues. Looked up from germline, CDR1 is SGDLS and CDR2 is YYNGEE. The V segment lost 3 bases and the J segment 1 base; nucleotides outside the gene matches: 3. The CDR3 loop reads CASSDRGTQETQYF. CDR3 bases: TGTGCCAGCAGCGACAGGGGAACCCAAGAGACCCAGTACTTC.

This clonotype occurred many times. This chain's CDR3 is CASSLGTSLSETQYF. CDR3 coding DNA: TGCGCCAGCAGCTTAGGTACTAGCCTGAGTGAGACCCAGTACTTC. This chain connects TRBV5-1 to TRBJ2-5; a weak D match, TRBD2 (6 bases). V was shortened by 2 bases and J by 5 bases, with 16 bases between the two germline ends. The CDR3 length is 15 residues. The germline V gene has CDR1 SGHRS and CDR2 YFSETQ.

The rearrangement links TRBV5-1 to TRBJ2-7, with 7 positions matching TRBD1. Germline V CDR1 and CDR2: SGHRS, YFSETQ. V shed 4 bases, J shed 5 bases, and the junction held 9 bases outside the gene matches. The CDR3 extends over 14 amino acids. The CDR3 coding sequence is TGCGCCAGCAGCGAGACAGGGCTCGTCGACGAGCAGTACTTC. Translation gives CASSETGLVDEQYF.

This clonotype was seen more than once but under ten times. V gene TRBV20-1 combines with J gene TRBJ2-7, with a possible D match to TRBD2 (6 bases). The CDR3 has 12 residues. The ends were cut back, 6 bases at V and 3 bases at J, with 12 bases in the middle. The germline CDR1 and CDR2 sequences are DFQATT and SNEGSKA (reference sequence). The CDR3 DNA sequence: TGCAGTGCCACCGCCGGGAGCTACGAGCAGTACTTC. Its translation: CSATAGSYEQYF.

The rearrangement links TRBV5-1 to TRBJ2-7; 8 bases match TRBD1. With V trimmed by 0 bases and J by 3 bases, 2 bases remained unmatched. The CDR3 is 14 residues long. Germline CDR1 reads SGHRS; CDR2 reads YFSETQ. CDR3 protein: CASSLAGQDYEQYF. For the CDR3, the DNA is TGCGCCAGCAGCTTGGCGGGACAGGACTACGAGCAGTACTTC.

This clonotype was observed a few times. The chain couples TRBV20-1 to TRBJ2-3, with D possibly being TRBD2 (7 bases). Germline lookup yields CDR1 DFQATT and CDR2 SNEGSKA (reference sequence). The CDR3 has 15 amino acids. V lost 6 bases, J lost 2 bases, and 18 bases lay in between. CDR3 in DNA: TGCAGTGCCGGGGCAGGGGCGGGAGACACAGATACGCAGTATTTT. Its translation is CSAGAGAGDTDTQYF.

DNA of the CDR3: TGCAGTGCCCTTCTTCCGACAGGAAATAGCAATCAGCCCCAGCATTTT. Its protein is CSALLPTGNSNQPQHF. The V gene is TRBV20-1, the J gene TRBJ1-5, with D possibly TRBD1 on 6 matching bases. Germline values: CDR1 DFQATT, CDR2 SNEGSKA (reference sequence). CDR3 length: 16 residues. V was clipped by 6 bases and J by 0 bases, with 18 bases between them.

This clonotype turned up a few times. At one end, the junction sequence differs from germline, possibly due to a read error. Here the CDR3 reads CASSQEDRTEEDF. The CDR3 region has the DNA TGCGCCAGCAGCCAAGAAGATAGGACGGAGGAAGACTTC. The rearrangement uses TRBV4-1 and TRBJ2-5, with a possible D match to TRBD2 (5 bases). Per the germline V gene, CDR1 is MGHRA and CDR2 is YSYEKL. There are 13 residues in the CDR3.

Only a few counts were recorded for this clonotype. The chain recombines TRBV6-1 with TRBJ1-4; TRBD1 might be the D (6 bases). This CDR3 is built from 13 residues. V was pared by 2 bases and J by 6 bases, with 7 bases between. CDR1 is MNHNS, CDR2 SASEGT, per germline. The CDR3 loop is CASSENRDEKLFF. CDR3 nucleotides: TGTGCCAGCAGTGAAAACAGGGATGAAAAACTGTTTTTT.

This clonotype was recorded many times. The chain employs TRBV12-3 or TRBV12-4 and TRBJ2-2; a weak D match, TRBD2 (5 bases). The CDR3 is 13 amino acids. V was pared by 5 bases and J by 6 bases, with 10 bases between. As DNA, the CDR3 is TGTGCCAGCAGTGAGGGCCGGTCCGGGGAGCTGTTTTTT. This translates into CASSEGRSGELFF.

V usage is TRBV18 and J usage is TRBJ2-1, with 9 bases identical to TRBD1. CDR1 KGHSH and CDR2 LQKENI come from the germline V gene. The CDR3 has 16 amino acids. V shed 3 bases and J 5 bases; nucleotides not matched to a gene: 8. The DNA of the CDR3 is TGTGCCAGCTCACCCCCGGGACAGGGCGATAACAATGAGCAGTTCTTC. Protein: CASSPPGQGDNNEQFF.

The sample holds many counts of this clonotype. The rearrangement uses TRBV5-1 and TRBJ1-5; D unclear. Trimming took off 4 bases at V and 4 bases at J, with 9 bases between the two ends. CDR3 length: 13 residues. Germline assignment: CDR1 SGHRS and CDR2 YFSETQ. The CDR3, as DNA: TGCGCCAGCAGCCGGGATCAGAATCAGCCCCAGCATTTT. This encodes CASSRDQNQPQHF.